This T cell receptor (beta chain) was observed in a study of cytomegalovirus exposure and HLA in healthy donors. The CDR3 sequence is 13 residues long. The germline V gene encodes CDR1 SGHDT and CDR2 YYEEEE. Trimming removed 3 bases at V and 2 bases at J, with 9 bases between. Separation from the approximately 690-subject first cohort characterized the 120-subject validation cohort, to which the donors belonged. Profiling relied on immunoSEQ multiplex PCR, and the TCRdb table lists in-frame clones only, not all of them. The sample has around 300,000 clones, around 87% seen once. The sequence came from a woman in her twenties or thirties in good health and CMV-seropositive. The chain has TRBV5-6 and TRBJ2-7, with no clear D. The sequenced material came from PBMCs. CDR3 in DNA: TGTGCCAGCAGCTATGGACGGACCTACGAGCAGTACTTC. As protein: CASSYGRTYEQYF.